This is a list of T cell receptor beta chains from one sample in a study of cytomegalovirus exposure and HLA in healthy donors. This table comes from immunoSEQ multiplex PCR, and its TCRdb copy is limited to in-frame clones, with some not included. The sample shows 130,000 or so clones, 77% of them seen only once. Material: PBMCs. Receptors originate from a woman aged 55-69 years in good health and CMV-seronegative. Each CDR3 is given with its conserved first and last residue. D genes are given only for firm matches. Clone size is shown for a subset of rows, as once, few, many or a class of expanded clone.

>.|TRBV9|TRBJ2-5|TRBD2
CASSVAPAGGQETQYF
TGTGCCAGCAGCGTAGCACCAGCGGGGGGCCAAGAGACCCAGTACTTC
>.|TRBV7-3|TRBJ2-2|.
CASSPSGRRNTGELFF
TGTGCCAGCAGCCCCTCGGGGAGGAGAAACACCGGGGAGCTGTTTTTT
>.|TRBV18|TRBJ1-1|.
CASSPPTGVGAEAFF
TGTGCCAGCTCACCGCCGACAGGAGTTGGGGCTGAAGCTTTCTTT
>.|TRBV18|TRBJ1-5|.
CASSAQQGDQPQHF
TGTGCCAGCTCAGCCCAACAGGGAGATCAGCCCCAGCATTTT
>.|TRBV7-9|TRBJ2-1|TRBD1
CASSPQTGSPYNEQFF
TGTGCCAGCAGCCCCCAGACAGGGTCCCCCTACAATGAGCAGTTCTTC
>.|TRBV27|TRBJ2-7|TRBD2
CASSPLGLAGSYEQYF
TGTGCCAGCAGTCCCCTCGGACTAGCGGGATCCTACGAGCAGTACTTC
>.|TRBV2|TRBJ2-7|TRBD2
CASSEVLAGAYEQYF
TGTGCCAGCAGTGAGGTATTAGCGGGGGCCTACGAGCAGTACTTC
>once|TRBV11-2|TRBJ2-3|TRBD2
CASSLTSGGATDTQYF
TGTGCCAGCAGCCTCACTAGCGGGGGGGCCACAGATACGCAGTATTTT
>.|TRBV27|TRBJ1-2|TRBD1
CASSKGDRGYYGYTF
TGTGCCAGCAGTAAAGGGGACAGGGGGTACTATGGCTACACCTTC
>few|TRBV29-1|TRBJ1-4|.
CSAEEGRNEKLFF
TGCAGCGCTGAGGAGGGACGGAATGAAAAACTGTTTTTT